Listed below are T cell receptor beta chains from one sample, sequenced in a study of T-cell reconstitution after alpha-beta-depleted transplantation in children. MiXCR was run by TCRdb on the PCR reads, yielding one entry per CDR3 protein. Altogether roughly 400,000 distinct CDR3 sequences are present, 43% being singletons, with the ten largest covering 27%. The sequencing used PBMCs, collected before TCRalphabeta/CD19-depleted stem cell transplant. The receptors shown here come from a girl between 2 and 10 years old with aplastic anemia, due to receive a stem cell transplant. Both conserved end residues are part of each CDR3. A D gene is named only where the DNA matches it firmly. Size tells how often a clone was seen (once, few, many) or the class of an expanded clone, and some rows leave it out.

d_call: TRBD2
v_call: TRBV9
clone_size: few
j_call: TRBJ2-1
cdr3_aa: CASSEGGLADNEQFF
cdr3_nt: TGTGCCAGCAGCGAAGGGGGACTAGCGGACAATGAGCAGTTCTTC

d_call: NA
v_call: TRBV2
clone_size: NA
j_call: TRBJ2-2
cdr3_aa: CASSATVTGELFF
cdr3_nt: TGTGCCAGCAGCGCGACAGTCACCGGGGAGCTGTTTTTT

d_call: TRBD1
v_call: TRBV12-3/TRBV12-4
clone_size: many
j_call: TRBJ1-6
cdr3_aa: CASSPNNGGQGRNSPLHF
cdr3_nt: TGTGCCAGCAGTCCGAATAATGGGGGACAGGGGCGGAATTCACCCCTCCACTTT

d_call: NA
v_call: TRBV5-1
clone_size: NA
j_call: TRBJ2-1
cdr3_aa: CASRRQTGMDEQFF
cdr3_nt: TGCGCCAGCCGACGACAGACCGGGATGGATGAGCAGTTCTTC

d_call: TRBD2
v_call: TRBV20-1
clone_size: NA
j_call: TRBJ2-2
cdr3_aa: CSASSGSDTGELFF
cdr3_nt: TGCAGTGCTAGTAGCGGGAGTGACACCGGGGAGCTGTTTTTT

d_call: NA
v_call: TRBV6-1
clone_size: NA
j_call: TRBJ1-3
cdr3_aa: CASRPSGVNSGNTIYF
cdr3_nt: TGTGCCAGCAGACCGAGCGGGGTTAACTCTGGAAACACCATATATTTT

d_call: NA
v_call: TRBV2
clone_size: NA
j_call: TRBJ1-5
cdr3_aa: CASNQGPQGGSNQPQHF
cdr3_nt: TGTGCCAGCAACCAGGGGCCCCAAGGGGGTAGCAATCAGCCCCAGCATTTT

d_call: TRBD2
v_call: TRBV7-2
clone_size: NA
j_call: TRBJ2-5
cdr3_aa: CASSFSSGREETQYF
cdr3_nt: TGTGCCAGCAGCTTCTCTAGCGGGAGGGAAGAGACCCAGTACTTC

d_call: TRBD1
v_call: TRBV4-1
clone_size: NA
j_call: TRBJ2-5
cdr3_aa: CASSQVDWGQGAETQYF
cdr3_nt: TGCGCCAGCAGCCAAGTGGACTGGGGACAGGGAGCGGAGACCCAGTACTTC

d_call: NA
v_call: TRBV12-3/TRBV12-4
clone_size: few
j_call: TRBJ2-1
cdr3_aa: CASSVNNEQFF
cdr3_nt: TGTGCCAGCAGTGTGAACAATGAGCAGTTCTTC

d_call: NA
v_call: TRBV7-8
clone_size: NA
j_call: TRBJ2-3
cdr3_aa: CASSFLSRASTDTQYF
cdr3_nt: TGTGCCAGCAGCTTTCTTAGCAGGGCTAGCACAGATACGCAGTATTTT

d_call: NA
v_call: TRBV20-1
clone_size: NA
j_call: TRBJ2-5
cdr3_aa: CSASDQETQYF
cdr3_nt: TGCAGTGCTAGTGACCAAGAGACCCAGTACTTC

d_call: NA
v_call: TRBV5-6
clone_size: many
j_call: TRBJ2-3
cdr3_aa: CASSFRTATDTQYF
cdr3_nt: TGTGCCAGCAGCTTCCGGACAGCGACAGATACGCAGTATTTT

d_call: TRBD1
v_call: TRBV11-3
clone_size: NA
j_call: TRBJ2-2
cdr3_aa: CASSSAPGQGAGELFF
cdr3_nt: TGTGCCAGCAGCTCCGCCCCGGGACAGGGGGCCGGGGAGCTGTTTTTT

d_call: NA
v_call: TRBV14
clone_size: NA
j_call: TRBJ2-7
cdr3_aa: CASVECMAEGSYSYEQYF
cdr3_nt: TGTGCCAGCGTCGAATGTATGGCAGAAGGGAGTTACTCCTACGAGCAGTACTTC

d_call: TRBD2
v_call: TRBV29-1
clone_size: NA
j_call: TRBJ2-5
cdr3_aa: CSVEGTSGRAETQYF
cdr3_nt: TGCAGCGTTGAGGGGACTAGCGGGAGGGCGGAGACCCAGTACTTC

d_call: NA
v_call: TRBV29-1
clone_size: NA
j_call: TRBJ2-7
cdr3_aa: CSVGKSSYEQYF
cdr3_nt: TGCAGCGTCGGGAAGAGCTCCTACGAGCAGTACTTC